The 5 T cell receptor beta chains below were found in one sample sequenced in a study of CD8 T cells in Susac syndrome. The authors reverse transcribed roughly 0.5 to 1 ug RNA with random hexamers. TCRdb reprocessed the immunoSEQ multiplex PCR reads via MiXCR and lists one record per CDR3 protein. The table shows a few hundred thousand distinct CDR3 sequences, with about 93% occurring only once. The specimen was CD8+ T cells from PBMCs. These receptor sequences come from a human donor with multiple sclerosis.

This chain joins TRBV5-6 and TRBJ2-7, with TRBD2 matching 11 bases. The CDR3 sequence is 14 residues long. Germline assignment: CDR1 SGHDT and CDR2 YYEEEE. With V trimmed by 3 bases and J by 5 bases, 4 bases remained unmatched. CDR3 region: CASSWGTSGDEQYF. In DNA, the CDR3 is TGTGCCAGCAGCTGGGGGACTAGCGGTGACGAGCAGTACTTC.

Here the CDR3 DNA reads TGTGCCAGCAGTGACCGGGGCCCCCTGGGCGTGAACACTGAAGCTTTCTTT. Translation gives CASSDRGPLGVNTEAFF. The chain links TRBV27 to TRBJ1-1, with a weak D call TRBD1 (5 bases). The germline CDR1 and CDR2 sequences are MNHEY and SMNVEV (reference sequence). V was shortened by 5 bases and J by 0 bases, with 19 bases between the two germline ends. CDR3 length: 17 residues.

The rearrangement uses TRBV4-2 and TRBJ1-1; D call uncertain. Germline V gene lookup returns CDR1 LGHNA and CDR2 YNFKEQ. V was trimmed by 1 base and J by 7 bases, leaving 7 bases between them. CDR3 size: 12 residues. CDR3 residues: CASSQASHEAFF. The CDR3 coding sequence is TGTGCCAGCAGCCAAGCCTCCCATGAAGCTTTCTTT.

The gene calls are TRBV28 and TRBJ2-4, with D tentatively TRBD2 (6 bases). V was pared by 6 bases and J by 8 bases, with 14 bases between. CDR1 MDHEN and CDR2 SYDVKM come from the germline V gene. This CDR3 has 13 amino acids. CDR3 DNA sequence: TGTGCCAGCAGGGTGGGAGGAGGGGACATTCAGTACTTC. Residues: CASRVGGGDIQYF.

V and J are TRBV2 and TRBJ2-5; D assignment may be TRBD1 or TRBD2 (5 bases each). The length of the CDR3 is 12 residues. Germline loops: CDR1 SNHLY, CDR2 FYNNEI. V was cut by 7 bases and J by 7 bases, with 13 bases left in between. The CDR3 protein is CASTGYEGTQYF. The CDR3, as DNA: TGTGCCAGCACAGGGTACGAGGGGACCCAGTACTTC.